This TCR beta chain came from a study of siplizumab effects on memory and regulatory T cells. Sequencing of each sample assayed about 10^5 TCR templates. Produced via immunoSEQ multiplex PCR; TCRdb's table is partial and in-frame only. This repertoire shows about 100,000 clones, more than 85% found once; its top ten account for 0.14% to 0.15%. General study findings and limits: Unstimulated subsets contained matches for only a minor fraction of alloreactive clones. Siplizumab gave mappable alloreactive CD4+ clones an average Treg-derived fraction of about 64%, against over 25% in controls.

Germline CDR1 reads MDHEN; CDR2 reads SYDVKM. The CDR3 contains 14 residues. Trimming removed 2 bases from V and 1 base from J, with 3 bases in between. Points on this clone: Antigen unknown.

This sequence was found in a human donor in good health. The chain employs TRBV28 and TRBJ2-6; no reliable D call. Sequenced sample: CD4+ T cells sorted from blood. The CDR3 loop reads CASSLESGANVLTF. The CDR3, as DNA: TGTGCCAGCAGTTTAGAATCTGGGGCCAACGTCCTGACTTTC.